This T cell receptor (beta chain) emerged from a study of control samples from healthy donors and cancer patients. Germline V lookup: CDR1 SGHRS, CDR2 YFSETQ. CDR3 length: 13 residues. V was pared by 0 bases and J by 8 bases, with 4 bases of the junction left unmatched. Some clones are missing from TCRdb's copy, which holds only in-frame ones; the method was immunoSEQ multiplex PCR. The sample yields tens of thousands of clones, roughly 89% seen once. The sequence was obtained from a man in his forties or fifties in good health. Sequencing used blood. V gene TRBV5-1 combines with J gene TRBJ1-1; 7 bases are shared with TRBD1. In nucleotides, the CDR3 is TGCGCCAGCAGCTTGGCCCCGGACAGGGAAGCTTTCTTT. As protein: CASSLAPDREAFF.